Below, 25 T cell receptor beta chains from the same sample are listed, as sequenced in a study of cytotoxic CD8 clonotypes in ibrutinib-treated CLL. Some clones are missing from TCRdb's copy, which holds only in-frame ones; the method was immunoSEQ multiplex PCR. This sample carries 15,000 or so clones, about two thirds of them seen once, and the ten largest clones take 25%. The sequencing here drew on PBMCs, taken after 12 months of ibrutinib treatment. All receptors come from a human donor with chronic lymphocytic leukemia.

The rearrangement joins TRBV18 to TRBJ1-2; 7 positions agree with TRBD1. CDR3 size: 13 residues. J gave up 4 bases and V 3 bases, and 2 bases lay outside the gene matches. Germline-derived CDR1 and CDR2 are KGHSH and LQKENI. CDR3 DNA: TGTGCCAGCTCACCTGACAGGGCCTATGGCTACACCTTC. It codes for CASSPDRAYGYTF. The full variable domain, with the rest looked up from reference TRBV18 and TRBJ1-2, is NAGVMQNPRHLVRRRGQEARLRCSPMKGHSHVYWYRQLPEEGLKFMVYLQKENIIDESGMPKERFSAEFPKEGPSILRIQQVVRGDSAAYFCASSPDRAYGYTFGSGTRLTVV.

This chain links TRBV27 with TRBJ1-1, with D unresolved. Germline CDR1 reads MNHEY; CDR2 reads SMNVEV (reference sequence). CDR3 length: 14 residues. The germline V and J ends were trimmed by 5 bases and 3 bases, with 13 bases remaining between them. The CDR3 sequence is CASSPPPGYTEAFF. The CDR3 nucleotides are TGTGCCAGCAGTCCCCCCCCCGGATACACTGAAGCTTTCTTT.

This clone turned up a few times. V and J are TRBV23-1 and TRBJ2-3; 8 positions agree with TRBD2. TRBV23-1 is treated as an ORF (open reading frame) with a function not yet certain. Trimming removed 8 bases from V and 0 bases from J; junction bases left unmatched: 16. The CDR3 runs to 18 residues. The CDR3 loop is CASPRDIRLAGSTDTQYF. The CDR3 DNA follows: TGCGCCAGCCCACGGGACATCCGGCTAGCGGGCAGCACAGATACGCAGTATTTT.

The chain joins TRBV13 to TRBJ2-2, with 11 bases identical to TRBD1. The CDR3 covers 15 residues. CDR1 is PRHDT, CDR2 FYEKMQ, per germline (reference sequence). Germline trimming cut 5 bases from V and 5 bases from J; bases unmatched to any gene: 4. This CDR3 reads CASSRRDRGTGELFF. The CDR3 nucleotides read TGTGCCAGCAGCCGTCGGGACAGGGGGACCGGGGAGCTGTTTTTT.

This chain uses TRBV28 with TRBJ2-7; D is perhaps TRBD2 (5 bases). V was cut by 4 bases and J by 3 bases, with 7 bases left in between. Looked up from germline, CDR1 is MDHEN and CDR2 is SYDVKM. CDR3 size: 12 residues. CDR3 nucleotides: TGTGCCAGCAGTTACGGGGACTACGAGCAGTACTTC. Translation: CASSYGDYEQYF.

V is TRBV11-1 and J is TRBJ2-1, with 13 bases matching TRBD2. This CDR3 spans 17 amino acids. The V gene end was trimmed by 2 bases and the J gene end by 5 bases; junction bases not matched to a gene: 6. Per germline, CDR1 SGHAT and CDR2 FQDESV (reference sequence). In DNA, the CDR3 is TGTGCCAGCAGCTTAATCCTTGGGACTAGCGGGAACAATGAGCAGTTCTTC. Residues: CASSLILGTSGNNEQFF.

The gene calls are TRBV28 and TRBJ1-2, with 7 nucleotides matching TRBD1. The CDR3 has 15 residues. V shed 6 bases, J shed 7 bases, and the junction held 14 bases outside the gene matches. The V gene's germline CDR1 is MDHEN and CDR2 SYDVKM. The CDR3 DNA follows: TGTGCCAGCAGCTCGGGGTCGGCCAGGGGGGGTGGCTACACCTTC. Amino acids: CASSSGSARGGGYTF.

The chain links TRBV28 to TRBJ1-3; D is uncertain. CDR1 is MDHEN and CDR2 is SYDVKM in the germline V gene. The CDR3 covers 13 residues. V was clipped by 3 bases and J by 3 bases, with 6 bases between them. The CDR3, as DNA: TGTGCCAGCAGTTTCTACAGTGGAAACACCATATATTTT. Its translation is CASSFYSGNTIYF.

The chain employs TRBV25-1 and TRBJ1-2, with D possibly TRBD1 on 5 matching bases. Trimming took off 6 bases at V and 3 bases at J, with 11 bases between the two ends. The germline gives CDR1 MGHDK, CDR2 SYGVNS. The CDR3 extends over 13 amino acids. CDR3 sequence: CASRGLDYYGYTF. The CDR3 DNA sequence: TGTGCCAGCAGGGGGCTGGACTACTATGGCTACACCTTC.

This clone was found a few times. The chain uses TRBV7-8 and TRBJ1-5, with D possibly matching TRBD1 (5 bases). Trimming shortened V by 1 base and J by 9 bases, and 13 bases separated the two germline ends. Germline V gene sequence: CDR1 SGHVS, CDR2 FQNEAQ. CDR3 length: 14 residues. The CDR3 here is CASSLGGGGPPQHF. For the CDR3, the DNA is TGTGCCAGCAGCTTAGGCGGGGGTGGTCCGCCCCAGCATTTT.

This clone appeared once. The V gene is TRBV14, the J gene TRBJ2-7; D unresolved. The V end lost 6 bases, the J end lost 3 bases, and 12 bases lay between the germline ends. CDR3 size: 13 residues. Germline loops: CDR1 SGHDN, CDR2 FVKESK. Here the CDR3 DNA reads TGTGCCAGCAGGAACGATCAAGGCTACGAGCAGTACTTC. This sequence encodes CASRNDQGYEQYF.

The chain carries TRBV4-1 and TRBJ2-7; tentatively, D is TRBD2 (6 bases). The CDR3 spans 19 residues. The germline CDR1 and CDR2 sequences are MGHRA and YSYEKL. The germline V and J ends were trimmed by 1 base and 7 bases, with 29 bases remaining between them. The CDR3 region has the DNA TGCGCCAGCAGCCAAGTCCAATCACCCCCGGGACTGAAGAGGGGTGAGCAGTACTTC. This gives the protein CASSQVQSPPGLKRGEQYF.

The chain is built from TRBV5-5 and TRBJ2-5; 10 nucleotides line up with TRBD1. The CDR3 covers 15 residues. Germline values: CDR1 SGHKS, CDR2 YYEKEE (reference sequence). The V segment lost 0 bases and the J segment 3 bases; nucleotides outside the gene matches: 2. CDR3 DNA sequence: TGTGCCAGCAGCTTGGTGGGACAGGGGAAAGAGACCCAGTACTTC. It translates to CASSLVGQGKETQYF.

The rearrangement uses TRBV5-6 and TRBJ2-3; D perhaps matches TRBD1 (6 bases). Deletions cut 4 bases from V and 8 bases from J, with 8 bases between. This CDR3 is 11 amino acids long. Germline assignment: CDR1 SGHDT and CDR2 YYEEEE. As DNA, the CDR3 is TGTGCCAGCAGCCAACAGGGTACGCAGTATTTT. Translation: CASSQQGTQYF.

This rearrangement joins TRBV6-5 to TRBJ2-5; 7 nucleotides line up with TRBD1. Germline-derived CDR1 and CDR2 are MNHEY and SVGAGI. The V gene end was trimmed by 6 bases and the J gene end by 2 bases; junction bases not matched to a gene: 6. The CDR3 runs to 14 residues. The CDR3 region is CASRSMDRQETQYF. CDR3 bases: TGTGCCAGCAGGTCAATGGACAGGCAAGAGACCCAGTACTTC.

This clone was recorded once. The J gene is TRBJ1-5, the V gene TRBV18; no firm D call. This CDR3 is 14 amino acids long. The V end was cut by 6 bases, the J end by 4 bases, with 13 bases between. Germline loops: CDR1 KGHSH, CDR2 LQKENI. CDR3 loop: CASSGEGENQPQHF. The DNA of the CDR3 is TGTGCCAGCTCGGGAGAGGGTGAAAATCAGCCCCAGCATTTT.

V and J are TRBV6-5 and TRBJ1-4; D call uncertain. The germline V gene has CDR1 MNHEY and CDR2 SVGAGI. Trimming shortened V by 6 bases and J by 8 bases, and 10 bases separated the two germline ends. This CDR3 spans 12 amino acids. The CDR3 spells CASRDVGEKLFF. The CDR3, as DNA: TGTGCCAGCAGGGACGTGGGAGAAAAACTGTTTTTT.

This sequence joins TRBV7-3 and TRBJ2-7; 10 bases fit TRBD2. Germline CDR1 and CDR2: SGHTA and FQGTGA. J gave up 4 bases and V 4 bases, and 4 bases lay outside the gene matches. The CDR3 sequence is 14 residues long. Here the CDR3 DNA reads TGTGCCAGCAGCTCAGCGGGAGGGCCTTACGAGCAGTACTTC. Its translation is CASSSAGGPYEQYF.

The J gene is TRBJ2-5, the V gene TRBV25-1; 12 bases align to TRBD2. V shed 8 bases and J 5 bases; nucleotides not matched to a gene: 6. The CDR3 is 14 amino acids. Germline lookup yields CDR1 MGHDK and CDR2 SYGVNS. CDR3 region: CASGLAGHGETQYF. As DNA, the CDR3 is TGTGCCAGCGGACTAGCGGGACATGGCGAGACCCAGTACTTC.

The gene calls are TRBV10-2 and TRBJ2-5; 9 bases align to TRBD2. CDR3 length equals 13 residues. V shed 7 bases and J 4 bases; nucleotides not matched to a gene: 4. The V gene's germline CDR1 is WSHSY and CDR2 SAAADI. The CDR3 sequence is CASILSGRETQYF. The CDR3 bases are TGCGCCAGCATCCTTAGCGGGAGAGAGACCCAGTACTTC.

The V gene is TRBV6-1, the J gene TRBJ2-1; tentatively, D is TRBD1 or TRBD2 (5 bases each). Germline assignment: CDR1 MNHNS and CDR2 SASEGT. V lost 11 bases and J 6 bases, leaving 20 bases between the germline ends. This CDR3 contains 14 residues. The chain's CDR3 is CAASPSGPRNEQFF. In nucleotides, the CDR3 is TGTGCCGCCTCTCCCTCGGGACCCCGCAATGAGCAGTTCTTC.

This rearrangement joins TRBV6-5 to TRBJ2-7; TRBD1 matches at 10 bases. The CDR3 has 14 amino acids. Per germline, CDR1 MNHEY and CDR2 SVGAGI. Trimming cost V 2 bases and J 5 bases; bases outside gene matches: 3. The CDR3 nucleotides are TGTGCCAGCAGTTACGACAGGGGGCACCACGAGCAGTACTTC. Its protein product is CASSYDRGHHEQYF.

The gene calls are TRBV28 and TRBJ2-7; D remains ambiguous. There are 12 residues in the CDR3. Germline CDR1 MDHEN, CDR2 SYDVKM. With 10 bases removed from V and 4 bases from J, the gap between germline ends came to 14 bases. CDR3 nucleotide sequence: TGTGCCACCGGCCCGGCCCGGTACGAGCAGTACTTC. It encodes CATGPARYEQYF.

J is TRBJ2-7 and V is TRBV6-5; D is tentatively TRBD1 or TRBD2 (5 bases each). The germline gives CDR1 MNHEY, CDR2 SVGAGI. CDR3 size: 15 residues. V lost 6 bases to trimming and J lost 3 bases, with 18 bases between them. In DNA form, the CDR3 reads TGTGCCAGCAGCCCGCGGCCGGGACGGAGCTACGAGCAGTACTTC. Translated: CASSPRPGRSYEQYF.

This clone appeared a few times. The CDR3 bases are TGTGCCAGCAGCCAAGATCGGGACAGGGGGCATGGAAACACCATATATTTT. This gives the protein CASSQDRDRGHGNTIYF. The chain carries TRBV4-2 and TRBJ1-3, with 12 bases that match TRBD1. Germline CDR1 and CDR2: LGHNA and YNFKEQ. This CDR3 spans 17 amino acids. Trimming cost V 0 bases and J 3 bases; bases outside gene matches: 3.